The TCR beta chain described here comes from a study of shared T cell receptors in the human thymus. In germline, CDR1 is MDHEN, CDR2 SYDVKM. The CDR3 spans 12 residues. The ends were cut back, 6 bases at V and 3 bases at J, with 9 bases in the middle. Some clones are missing from TCRdb's copy, which holds only in-frame ones; the method was immunoSEQ multiplex PCR. The data contain under 450,000 clones, just under 95% of them singletons. Remarks on this clone: Within the sample, other DNA sequences also encode this same CDR3.

Sequenced input: thymocytes. This sequence originates from a human donor. The chain combines TRBV28 with TRBJ2-7; D call uncertain. The CDR3: CASRTRSYEQYF. The CDR3 DNA is TGTGCCAGCAGAACGAGGAGCTACGAGCAGTACTTC. Variable domain in full (rest from reference TRBV28 and TRBJ2-7): DVKVTQSSRYLVKRTGEKVFLECVQDMDHENMFWYRQDPGLGLRLIYFSYDVKMKEKGDIPEGYSVSREKKERFSLILESASTNQTSMYLCASRTRSYEQYFGPGTRLTVT.